This T cell receptor beta chain was documented in a study of sequential checkpoint blockade in melanoma. Looking at the study overall: First-line arms were nivolumab then ipilimumab, or the reverse, randomized 1:1. Both treatment sequences were followed by maintenance nivolumab.

Germline assignment: CDR1 KGHSH and CDR2 LQKENI. The CDR3 runs 15 residues. V gave up 3 bases and J gave up 0 bases, with 8 bases separating them. This clone was picked up a small number of times. Treatment noted: randomized to nivolumab then ipilimumab (arm A) or the reverse (arm B). Patients had received no earlier DNA-damaging chemotherapy. Generated by immunoSEQ multiplex PCR, the TCRdb table keeps only in-frame clones and is missing some. The repertoire holds roughly 16,000 clones, with around two thirds as singletons. This chain links TRBV18 with TRBJ1-4; D not certain. The sequence came from a human donor with melanoma. The specimen was CD8+ T cells sorted from blood (inferred from file names), collected from a patient given nivolumab and ipilimumab in sequence. The DNA of the CDR3 is TGTGCCAGCTCACCTCCGAGGGCAACTAATGAAAAACTGTTTTTT. This sequence encodes CASSPPRATNEKLFF.